Listed below are T cell receptor beta chains from one sample, sequenced in a study of CD8 T cells in Susac syndrome. TCRdb analysed the immunoSEQ multiplex PCR reads with MiXCR anew, one entry per CDR3 protein. The sample holds 150,000 to 200,000 distinct CDR3 sequences, 91% seen once. The sequencing sample was made of CD4+ T cells from PBMCs. The receptor source for this set is a human donor with Susac syndrome. CDR3s include the opening cysteine and the closing phenylalanine or tryptophan.

V gene	J gene	CDR3 protein
TRBV11-2	TRBJ1-2	CASSQSRGADYTF
TRBV3-1	TRBJ1-6	CASSQGANSPLHF
TRBV28	TRBJ2-7	CASTLGSSYEQYF
TRBV5-1	TRBJ2-2	CASSLYPGTNTGELFF
TRBV11-2	TRBJ2-5	CASSSWTSGVRETQYF
TRBV6-1	TRBJ1-2	CASRRDRVDGYTF
TRBV7-2	TRBJ1-1	CASSRRTVNTEAFF
TRBV27	TRBJ2-5	CASRGPGHDWETQYF
TRBV5-1	TRBJ2-1	CASSLGRGAGNNEQFF
TRBV25-1	TRBJ1-6	CASSGGYPSYNSPLHF
TRBV1	TRBJ2-1	CTSSQESRDEQFF
TRBV5-1	TRBJ2-3	CASSLVGLAGGLPADTQYF
TRBV30	TRBJ1-1	CAWSVRGDTEAFF
TRBV5-5	TRBJ1-6	CASSFGDREGSLHF
TRBV28	TRBJ1-2	CASSLGGQGTGYTF
TRBV7-9	TRBJ2-7	CASSKRTAYEQYF
TRBV6-6	TRBJ2-7	CASSNPNLGLRQYF
TRBV15	TRBJ2-2	CATSRGGHDMNTGELFF
TRBV4-2	TRBJ2-1	CASSPSALFSYNEQFF
TRBV6-1	TRBJ2-1	CASTDGEQFF
TRBV28	TRBJ2-3	CASTSRNTQYF
TRBV18	TRBJ1-2	CASSPQVGHGYTF
TRBV15	TRBJ1-5	CATSRDREPNQPQHF
TRBV3-1	TRBJ1-5	CASSQWNQPQHF
TRBV20-1	TRBJ2-7	CSARDRVSYEQYF
TRBV19	TRBJ1-4	CASSIRMPTATNEKLFF
TRBV28	TRBJ1-3	CASSLVPFSGNTIYF
TRBV6-1	TRBJ1-5	CASSTPGAGNQPQHF
TRBV3-1	TRBJ2-5	CASSQTVGSPETQYF